Listed here are 27 T cell receptor beta chains from one sample, sequenced in a study of shared clonotypes between healthy human individuals. Generated by immunoSEQ multiplex PCR, the TCRdb table keeps only in-frame clones and is missing some. The sample has about 520,000 clones; approximately 82% are singletons. Sequenced input: PBMCs. Receptors were obtained from a woman between 40 and 50 years old in good health. Some clones in this sample may be carry-over from other donors' samples.

The chain has TRBV5-1 and TRBJ2-5, with D uncertain. This CDR3 comprises 14 residues. CDR1 and CDR2 (germline): SGHRS, YFSETQ. The V gene lost 0 bases and the J gene lost 5 bases, with 11 bases spanning the gap. This CDR3 is CASSLAPNGETQYF. In DNA, the CDR3 is TGCGCCAGCAGCTTGGCTCCGAACGGGGAGACCCAGTACTTC.

This clone was counted only a few times. The sample contains more than one DNA sequence encoding this CDR3. This chain connects TRBV27 to TRBJ2-7; D remains unclear. V lost 4 bases to trimming and J lost 2 bases, with 6 bases between them. CDR3 length equals 12 residues. CDR1 and CDR2 from the germline V gene are MNHEY and SMNVEV (reference sequence). As DNA, the CDR3 is TGTGCCAGCAGTTCCCCGACCTACGAGCAGTACTTC. Translated, it gives CASSSPTYEQYF.

This chain connects TRBV11-2 to TRBJ2-5; perhaps TRBD1 as D (7 bases). Deletions cut 1 base from V and 4 bases from J, with 10 bases between. The germline V gene has CDR1 SGHAT and CDR2 FQNNGV. The CDR3 runs 14 residues. In nucleotides, the CDR3 is TGTGCCAGCAGCTTAGTCCAGGGGGGAGAGACCCAGTACTTC. Translation gives CASSLVQGGETQYF. The variable domain in full, with the rest retrieved from reference TRBV11-2 and TRBJ2-5, is EAGVAQSPRYKIIEKRQSVAFWCNPISGHATLYWYQQILGQGPKLLIQFQNNGVVDDSQLPKDRFSAERLKGVDSTLKIQPAKLEDSAVYLCASSLVQGGETQYFGPGTRLLVL.

Turning to this clone: The junction differs from germline at one of its ends, possibly a read error. The genes are TRBV5-6 and TRBJ1-3; the D is unclear. The V gene's germline CDR1 is SGHDT and CDR2 YYEEEE. This CDR3 contains 14 residues. CDR3 amino acids: CASSLHSAGNTIYF. CDR3 DNA: TGTGCCAGCAGCTTGCACAGCGCTGGGAACACCATATATTTT. The complete variable domain, with remaining parts taken from reference TRBV5-6 and TRBJ1-3, reads DAGVTQSPTHLIKTRGQQVTLRCSPKSGHDTVSWYQQALGQGPQFIFQYYEEEERQRGNFPDRFSGHQFPNYSSELNVNALLLGDSALYLCASSLHSAGNTIYFGEGSWLTVV.

This chain joins TRBV9 and TRBJ2-7, with 7 bases matching TRBD2. CDR3 length: 14 amino acids. Trimming removed 4 bases from V and 2 bases from J; junction bases left unmatched: 6. Germline CDR1 SGDLS, CDR2 YYNGEE. The CDR3 protein is CASSPTSAAYEQYF. The CDR3 DNA reads as TGTGCCAGCAGCCCTACTAGCGCCGCCTACGAGCAGTACTTC.

The chain joins TRBV7-9 to TRBJ2-1, with 8 bases fitting TRBD2. J lost 12 bases, V lost 5 bases, and 12 bases had no gene match. Germline-derived CDR1 and CDR2 are SEHNR and FQNEAQ (reference sequence). The CDR3 runs to 14 residues. The CDR3, as DNA: TGTGCCAGCAGCCCAAGCGGGGGATTAGTTGTGCAGTTCTTC. The encoded protein is CASSPSGGLVVQFF.

This chain uses TRBV6-5 with TRBJ1-1, with D possibly matching TRBD1 (5 bases). The CDR3 covers 12 residues. Germline V lookup: CDR1 MNHEY, CDR2 SVGAGI. V lost 5 bases, J lost 8 bases, and 12 bases lay in between. The CDR3 region is CASSGRQREAFF. The CDR3 DNA sequence: TGTGCCAGCAGTGGACGACAGCGAGAAGCTTTCTTT.

The V call is TRBV5-4, the J call TRBJ2-7; D unclear. Trimming cost V 3 bases and J 2 bases, with 12 bases left between them. The CDR3 is 14 amino acids. From germline, CDR1 is SGHNT and CDR2 YYREEE (reference sequence). CDR3 in amino acids: CASSSVGQAYEQYF. The CDR3 DNA sequence: TGTGCCAGCAGCTCCGTAGGTCAAGCCTACGAGCAGTACTTC.

The chain couples TRBV27 to TRBJ2-1; 9 nucleotides agree with TRBD2. This CDR3 is built from 14 residues. With V trimmed by 6 bases and J by 9 bases, 9 bases remained unmatched. Germline V lookup: CDR1 MNHEY, CDR2 SMNVEV (reference sequence). The DNA for the CDR3 is TGTGCCAGCAGACCTAGCGGGAAAGTCAGTGAGCAGTTCTTC. This translates into CASRPSGKVSEQFF.

This clone has a single count. The chain is built from TRBV7-8 and TRBJ1-5, with TRBD1 identical over 9 bases. CDR1 and CDR2 from the germline V gene are SGHVS and FQNEAQ. There are 15 residues in the CDR3. Trimming cost V 5 bases and J 4 bases; bases outside gene matches: 6. The CDR3: CASSTRTGVNQPQHF. As DNA, the CDR3 is TGTGCCAGCAGCACGCGGACAGGGGTGAATCAGCCCCAGCATTTT.

The CDR3 loop is CSGSFGGLLSYNEQFF. CDR3 coding DNA: TGCAGCGGCTCATTTGGGGGGTTACTCTCCTACAATGAGCAGTTCTTC. The V and J genes are TRBV29-1 and TRBJ2-1; perhaps TRBD2 as D (6 bases). The CDR3 runs to 16 residues. V lost 7 bases, J lost 0 bases, and 19 bases lay in between. Germline-derived CDR1 and CDR2 are SQVTM and ANQGSEA.

The chain joins TRBV18 to TRBJ2-7, with 9 bases lining up with TRBD1. With V trimmed by 2 bases and J by 2 bases, 1 base remained unmatched. This CDR3 is 14 amino acids long. Germline V CDR1 and CDR2: KGHSH, LQKENI. The chain's CDR3 is CASSPRQGAYEQYF. The CDR3 bases are TGTGCCAGCTCACCAAGACAGGGGGCCTACGAGCAGTACTTC.

This chain links TRBV4-1 with TRBJ2-2; D is undetermined. This CDR3 comprises 17 residues. Trimming removed 1 base from V and 0 bases from J, with 12 bases in between. CDR1 is MGHRA and CDR2 is YSYEKL in the germline V gene. This chain's CDR3 is CASSQGYGVSNTGELFF. CDR3 bases: TGCGCCAGCAGCCAAGGGTATGGAGTATCGAACACCGGGGAGCTGTTTTTT.

V is TRBV6-6 and J is TRBJ2-7; D may be TRBD1 or TRBD2 (6 bases each). Germline values: CDR1 MNHNY, CDR2 SVGAGI (reference sequence). Trimming shortened V by 2 bases and J by 5 bases, and 16 bases separated the two germline ends. This CDR3 has 15 residues. The CDR3: CASSYPGARGHEQYF. The DNA for the CDR3 is TGTGCCAGCAGTTACCCCGGGGCCCGGGGGCACGAGCAGTACTTC.

V is TRBV28 and J is TRBJ1-5; 7 nucleotides match TRBD1. V shed 6 bases and J 2 bases; nucleotides not matched to a gene: 10. The CDR3 sequence is 16 residues long. Germline V gene data show CDR1 as MDHEN and CDR2 as SYDVKM. The CDR3: CASSSYQGTGNQPQHF. CDR3 nucleotides: TGTGCCAGCAGCTCTTACCAGGGGACAGGCAATCAGCCCCAGCATTTT.

The chain joins TRBV19 to TRBJ2-3, with D perhaps TRBD1 or TRBD2 (5 bases each). CDR3 length: 14 residues. The V gene lost 10 bases and the J gene lost 0 bases, with 14 bases spanning the gap. Germline lookup yields CDR1 LNHDA and CDR2 SQIVND (reference sequence). CDR3 residues: CATGPQRSTDTQYF. The CDR3 coding sequence is TGTGCCACGGGGCCGCAGCGGAGCACAGATACGCAGTATTTT.

This rearrangement joins TRBV4-1 to TRBJ2-2; 8 bases fit TRBD2. CDR3 size: 16 residues. After removal of 3 bases from V and 1 base from J, the junction contained 4 bases not matched to a gene. Per the germline V gene, CDR1 is MGHRA and CDR2 is YSYEKL. CDR3 sequence reads: CASSQPTSGNTGELFF. The CDR3 DNA follows: TGCGCCAGCAGCCAGCCAACTAGCGGGAACACCGGGGAGCTGTTTTTT.

The chain uses TRBV7-6 and TRBJ2-7; D is uncertain. Germline CDR1 is SGHVS and CDR2 is FNYEAQ. This CDR3 comprises 13 residues. The V gene lost 0 bases and the J gene lost 7 bases, with 10 bases spanning the gap. CDR3 residues: CASSLAMSGEQYF. The CDR3 nucleotides read TGTGCCAGCAGCTTAGCAATGTCCGGGGAGCAGTACTTC. The complete variable domain, with remaining parts taken from reference TRBV7-6 and TRBJ2-7, reads GAGVSQSPRYKVTKRGQDVALRCDPISGHVSLYWYRQALGQGPEFLTYFNYEAQQDKSGLPNDRFSAERPEGSISTLTIQRTEQRDSAMYRCASSLAMSGEQYFGPGTRLTVT.

For this clone: Distinct nucleotide sequences in the sample also encode this CDR3. The chain is built from TRBV7-2 and TRBJ2-5; 9 bases align to TRBD2. TRBJ2-7 matches the DNA end more closely, so the J call is doubtful. The germline V gene encodes CDR1 SGHTA and CDR2 FQGNSA. The CDR3 has 15 residues. Written as DNA, the CDR3 is TGTGCCAGCAGCCTCTTAGCGGGAGCCTCCTACGAGCAGTACTTC. Its protein product is CASSLLAGASYEQYF.

The rearrangement uses TRBV10-3 and TRBJ2-7, with 8 nucleotides matching TRBD2. The CDR3 has 12 amino acids. V shed 9 bases and J 7 bases; nucleotides not matched to a gene: 8. CDR1 and CDR2 (germline): ENHRY, SYGVKD. The CDR3 here is CAIQRELDEQYF. The CDR3 nucleotides read TGTGCCATTCAGCGGGAGCTCGATGAGCAGTACTTC.

The gene calls are TRBV28 and TRBJ1-5, with D perhaps matching TRBD1 (5 bases). CDR1 is MDHEN and CDR2 is SYDVKM in the germline V gene. Deletions cut 6 bases from V and 5 bases from J, with 23 bases between. The CDR3 has 17 amino acids. The CDR3 DNA is TGTGCCAGCAGCCCCTCGGTGGGGGGAGGATTATATCAGCCCCAGCATTTT. Its translation is CASSPSVGGGLYQPQHF.

The rearrangement joins TRBV13 to TRBJ1-2; TRBD1 is a possible D gene (6 bases). CDR1 and CDR2 from the germline V gene are PRHDT and FYEKMQ (reference sequence). The ends were cut back, 4 bases at V and 3 bases at J, with 18 bases in the middle. The CDR3 sequence is 16 residues long. The CDR3 protein is CASSSPNRETHYGYTF. In DNA, the CDR3 is TGTGCCAGCAGCTCACCTAACAGGGAGACTCACTATGGCTACACCTTC.

V usage is TRBV7-2 and J usage is TRBJ1-1, with a tentative D call TRBD1 (6 bases). V was pared by 3 bases and J by 7 bases, with 18 bases between. Germline V CDR1 and CDR2: SGHTA, FQGNSA. This CDR3 region has 15 residues. The CDR3 DNA is TGTGCCAGCAGCTTCGGAGGGGGGGCGCAAGGTGAAGCTTTCTTT. Its protein is CASSFGGGAQGEAFF.

V and J are TRBV11-3 and TRBJ2-1; D might be TRBD1 or TRBD2, each matching 5 bases. Germline V CDR1 and CDR2: SGHNT, YENEEA. This CDR3 is built from 14 residues. Trimming left V 5 bases short and J 2 bases short, with 10 bases between. The CDR3 bases are TGTGCCAGCAGCCGACCGGGGCCCTACAATGAGCAGTTCTTC. Protein product: CASSRPGPYNEQFF.

This chain links TRBV9 with TRBJ1-2, with 11 nucleotides matching TRBD1. J was trimmed by 3 bases and V by 4 bases; bases with no gene match: 8. Per germline, CDR1 SGDLS and CDR2 YYNGEE. CDR3 length: 16 amino acids. CDR3 protein: CASSPRDRGLDYGYTF. Here the CDR3 DNA reads TGTGCCAGCAGCCCCCGGGACAGGGGGTTAGACTATGGCTACACCTTC.

The chain has TRBV27 and TRBJ1-1; D gene unclear. The CDR3 is made up of 15 amino acids. Per germline, CDR1 MNHEY and CDR2 SMNVEV (reference sequence). Trimming removed 4 bases from V and 0 bases from J, with 12 bases in between. In DNA form, the CDR3 reads TGTGCCAGCAGTTCAGGACGGGAAATGAACACTGAAGCTTTCTTT. Residues: CASSSGREMNTEAFF.

V gene TRBV28 combines with J gene TRBJ2-1; 7 positions agree with TRBD2. V lost 8 bases, J lost 5 bases, and 12 bases stayed unmatched. The CDR3 spans 15 residues. CDR1 MDHEN and CDR2 SYDVKM come from the germline V gene. The CDR3 region has the DNA TGTGCCAGCTACCGAGAGCGGGAATTGGACAATGAGCAGTTCTTC. Protein: CASYRERELDNEQFF.